Listed below are T cell receptor beta chains from one sample, sequenced in a study of cytomegalovirus exposure and HLA in healthy donors. The repertoire was sequenced with immunoSEQ multiplex PCR; TCRdb's copy has only in-frame clones and lacks some. Found here are around 130,000 clones, around 86% of them singletons; the top ten hold 2% to 2.5%. The specimen sequenced was PBMCs. These receptors were taken from a man under 40 in good health and CMV-seronegative. Both conserved end residues are part of each CDR3. A D gene is named only where the DNA matches it firmly. For some rows the clone size is stated as once, few or many, or as a class when expanded; others skip it.

>NA|TRBV5-8|TRBJ2-5|NA
TGTGCCAGCAGCCCCCGCGAGATTCAAGCGACCCAGTACTTC
CASSPREIQATQYF
>NA|TRBV20-1|TRBJ2-1|NA
TGCAGTGCTAGATGGGGCGATGAGCAGTTCTTC
CSARWGDEQFF
>few|TRBV2|TRBJ1-2|TRBD1
TGTGCCACCGTGGTCGGGGACAGGGAGAACTATGGCTACACCTTC
CATVVGDRENYGYTF
>NA|TRBV2|TRBJ2-3|TRBD1
TGTGCCAGCAAAGACAGGGGAGCAGATACGCAGTATTTT
CASKDRGADTQYF
>NA|TRBV2|TRBJ1-1|NA
TGTGCCAGCAGTGAAGGGGGCGGTTTATTAAACATTGAAGCTTTCTTT
CASSEGGGLLNIEAFF
>NA|TRBV2|TRBJ1-5|TRBD1
TGTGCCAGCAGGGGGACAGGGGGCCTGTCGGGTCAGCCCCAGCATTTT
CASRGTGGLSGQPQHF
>NA|TRBV7-9|TRBJ2-6|NA
TGTGCCAGCAGCTTCTGGGGCGGTCGCGCCGGGGCCAACGTCCTGACTTTC
CASSFWGGRAGANVLTF
>few|TRBV10-2|TRBJ1-1|NA
TGCGCCAGCAGTGGACGGGACATTAACACTGAAGCTTTCTTT
CASSGRDINTEAFF
>NA|TRBV30|TRBJ2-1|TRBD1
TGTGCCTGGAGCGCCGGGACAGGGGGCGATGAGCAGTTCTTC
CAWSAGTGGDEQFF
>NA|TRBV10-2|TRBJ1-1|NA
TGCGCCAGCAGTAACAGGGTCATGAACACTGAAGCTTTCTTT
CASSNRVMNTEAFF
>once|TRBV2|TRBJ1-1|NA
TGTGCCAGCAGAGCGGATGGTAGTGGCACTGAAGCTTTCTTT
CASRADGSGTEAFF
>NA|TRBV25-1|TRBJ2-7|TRBD1
TGTGCCAGCAGTCTGGGACAGGGGATATCCTACGAGCAGTACTTC
CASSLGQGISYEQYF
>NA|TRBV30|TRBJ1-6|TRBD1
TGTGCCTGGAGTGGCCGGGACAGGGGAAATTCACCCCTCCACTTT
CAWSGRDRGNSPLHF
>NA|TRBV6-5|TRBJ2-7|NA
TGTGCCAGCAGTCGGGGACTCCTACGAACGGAGCAGTACTTC
CASSRGLLRTEQYF
>NA|TRBV5-1|TRBJ1-1|TRBD1
TGCGCCAGCAGCTCGTCCCGGGACAGGGGTTGGAACACTGAAGCTTTCTTT
CASSSSRDRGWNTEAFF
>NA|TRBV19|TRBJ2-7|NA
TGTGCCAGTTCGAGGTCCCCGGGGGTCAGGGAGCAGTACTTC
CASSRSPGVREQYF
>NA|TRBV27|TRBJ2-2|TRBD1
TGTGCCAGCAGGGGGTTACCGACAGGGGATCCGCAGAAGGACACCGGGGAGCTGTTTTTT
CASRGLPTGDPQKDTGELFF
>few|TRBV5-4|TRBJ1-1|NA
TGTGCCAGCAGCTTTAGTTCGAACACTGAAGCTTTCTTT
CASSFSSNTEAFF
>NA|TRBV5-6|TRBJ1-3|NA
TGTGCCAGCAGCCCGGGAGGGTTCTCTGGAAACACCATATATTTT
CASSPGGFSGNTIYF
>few|TRBV25-1|TRBJ1-6|NA
TGTGCCAGCAGTGAATATCAGGGTTCCTATAATTCACCCCTCCACTTT
CASSEYQGSYNSPLHF
>NA|TRBV7-2|TRBJ2-1|TRBD2
TGTGCCAGCAGCCCGCTAGCGGGGGAGATTTATGAGCAGTTCTTC
CASSPLAGEIYEQFF
>NA|TRBV28|TRBJ2-7|NA
TGTGCCAGCAGTAACAACAGGGATTTCTCTTACGAGCAGTACTTC
CASSNNRDFSYEQYF
>NA|TRBV27|TRBJ2-6|NA
TGTGCCAGCAGTTTATTGACAGCAGTCTCTGGGGCCAACGTCCTGACTTTC
CASSLLTAVSGANVLTF
>NA|TRBV19|TRBJ2-7|TRBD1
TGTGCCAGTAGTATAGCCGCGCCGACAGGGTCCGAGCAGTACTTC
CASSIAAPTGSEQYF
>NA|TRBV25-1|TRBJ2-1|TRBD2
TGTGCCAGCAGTGACCATCCCGGACTAGCGGGGTTAGACAATGAGCAGTTCTTC
CASSDHPGLAGLDNEQFF
>few|TRBV18|TRBJ2-7|NA
TGTGCCAGCTCATCTCAAGAAGGGGTAGGGTACGAGCAGTACTTC
CASSSQEGVGYEQYF
>once|TRBV5-5|TRBJ2-7|NA
TGTGCCAGCAGCTTGGGGTTCAGGGTAAGCCCTTACGAGCAGTACTTC
CASSLGFRVSPYEQYF
>NA|TRBV19|TRBJ2-5|NA
TGTGCCAGTAGTATAGTAGGGGGAGGGAAACAAGAGACCCAGTACTTC
CASSIVGGGKQETQYF
>few|TRBV4-1|TRBJ1-2|NA
TGCGCCAGCAGCCAGACCCCGGACACAACGGATGGCTACACCTTC
CASSQTPDTTDGYTF
>NA|TRBV6-1|TRBJ2-7|NA
TGTGCCAGCAGTGAAGTGCGGGACCGAAGCTACGAGCAGTACTTC
CASSEVRDRSYEQYF
>NA|TRBV28|TRBJ1-1|TRBD1
TGTGCCAGCTCGAGACAGGGGGCGAACACTGAAGCTTTCTTT
CASSRQGANTEAFF
>once|TRBV15|TRBJ2-7|TRBD2
TGTGTCACCAGCATCGGGGGGGACCGCTCCTACGAGCAGTACTTC
CVTSIGGDRSYEQYF
>NA|TRBV27|TRBJ2-7|TRBD1
TGTGCCAGCAGTCGACGGGACAGGGCCTACGAGCAGTACTTC
CASSRRDRAYEQYF
>NA|TRBV11-2|TRBJ2-1|TRBD2
TGTGCCAGCAGCTTAGAAGCGGGGGGGGGAAACAATGAGCAGTTCTTC
CASSLEAGGGNNEQFF
>NA|TRBV6-5|TRBJ2-7|NA
TGTGCCAGCAGTAGACAGCCCAGCTACGAGCAGTACTTC
CASSRQPSYEQYF
>NA|TRBV6-5|TRBJ2-7|NA
TGTGCCAGCAGGCCCGGGGGAGCGAGATACGAGCAGTACTTC
CASRPGGARYEQYF
>NA|TRBV7-8|TRBJ1-5|NA
TGTGCCAGCAGCTTAGGACTTGGAAGGAACAATCAGCCCCAGCATTTT
CASSLGLGRNNQPQHF
>NA|TRBV7-2|TRBJ1-1|NA
TGTGCCAGCAGCTTAGGCGTGGAGTACACTGAAGCTTTCTTT
CASSLGVEYTEAFF
>NA|TRBV11-3|TRBJ2-1|TRBD2
TGTGCCAGCAGCTTAACGGGGGGCTCCTACAATGAGCAGTTCTTC
CASSLTGGSYNEQFF
>NA|TRBV9|TRBJ2-7|TRBD1
TGTGCCAGCAGTACCACAGGGGTTGGAGAGCAGTACTTC
CASSTTGVGEQYF